This T cell receptor beta chain originates from a study of T cell repertoires in cytomegalovirus infection. Study-wide points: Predominance within the ex vivo response was attributable to HLA-C-restricted CMV-specific TCR beta clonotypes.

This CDR3 region has 14 residues. The germline CDR1 and CDR2 sequences are MNHEY and SVGEGT. With 4 bases removed from V and 9 bases from J, the gap between germline ends came to 16 bases. Each CDR3 protein is one row after TCRdb ran MiXCR on the reads. The data hold fewer than 950,000 distinct CDR3 sequences, with 32% observed a single time. This clonotype was picked up many times. Its antigen is as yet unknown. This sequence was found in a human donor in good health (CMV status not recorded). Some clones in this sample may be carry-over from other donors' samples. The source was cultured CD8+ T cells from PBMCs, collected from culture after CMV antigen stimulation. The chain is built from TRBV6-2 or TRBV6-3 and TRBJ1-5; D uncertain. The CDR3 loop is CASSSAAQSGPQHF. The CDR3 region has the DNA TGTGCCAGCAGTTCCGCGGCGCAATCAGGGCCCCAGCATTTT.